The present TCR beta chain was sequenced within a study of monozygotic twins with inflammatory bowel disease. Germline-derived CDR1 and CDR2 are KGHSH and LQKENI. The CDR3 totals 15 residues. Both the TCRalpha cDNA and the TCRbeta cDNA were taken through two nested PCRs, lasting about 17 and 10 cycles. No DNA is given; TCRdb re-called the 5' RACE reads and lists each CDR3 protein once. The listing records around 450,000 distinct CDR3 sequences. The gene calls are TRBV18 and TRBJ1-5; lacking DNA, the TRBD1 call made by TCRdb goes unchecked. Specimen: blood. This clonotype was sampled from a human donor with ulcerative colitis or Crohn's disease, or a healthy co-twin of an affected twin (not recorded which). The CDR3 here is CASSKQGAGNQPQHF.